This T cell receptor (beta chain) was found in a study of neoadjuvant nivolumab and ipilimumab in lung cancer. Study-wide context: Patients got nivolumab 3 mg/kg on days 1, 15 and 29; combination added ipilimumab 1 mg/kg day 1.

Using immunoSEQ multiplex PCR, the repertoire was profiled, and TCRdb retains in-frame clones only, with some absent. This table holds 40,000 or so clones, nearly 90% found once. The CDR3 runs to 17 residues. V lost 1 base and J 4 bases, leaving 23 bases between the germline ends. Germline V CDR1 and CDR2: GTSNPN, SVGIG (reference sequence). The rearrangement uses TRBV30 and TRBJ2-7; D may match TRBD1 or TRBD2 (5 bases each). The TCR was taken from an adult with non-small cell lung cancer. This specimen consisted of peripheral blood, obtained before neoadjuvant nivolumab, alone or with ipilimumab. In nucleotides, the CDR3 is TGTGCCTGGAGTGCCGTAGACCGGGACCCTACTTTGTACGAGCAGTACTTC. Amino acid sequence: CAWSAVDRDPTLYEQYF.